This TCR beta chain was recorded in a study of T cell responses to AZD1222 COVID-19 vaccine. Whole-study findings and limits: A reported finding is that nearly half of spike-specific TCRs target unmutated variant regions. When two AZD1222 doses had been given, Spike-specific TCR breadth and depth rose. CD4 TCRs associated with vaccination spanned spike, dominating at 160-218 and 743-854.

Germline CDR1 is LNHDA and CDR2 is SQIVND (reference sequence). This CDR3 has 19 amino acids. J was trimmed by 9 bases and V by 0 bases; bases with no gene match: 13. Method: immunoSEQ multiplex PCR; TCRdb's copy keeps in-frame clones and lacks some. The sample yields around 92,000 clones, about 90% seen once. This clone was counted only a few times. What it recognizes is unknown. Sequencing was performed on peripheral blood, taken on day 0 of AZD1222 vaccination. The TCR comes from an adult in good health. V is TRBV19 and J is TRBJ2-4; 14 bases fit TRBD2. Here the CDR3 DNA reads TGTGCCAGTAGTATAGATGGGTGGACTAGCGGGAGGTCGCGTATCATTCAGTACTTC. This translates into CASSIDGWTSGRSRIIQYF.